These 20 T cell receptor beta chains came from one sample sequenced in a study of PD-1 blockade in classical Hodgkin lymphoma. The repertoire was sequenced with immunoSEQ multiplex PCR; TCRdb's copy has only in-frame clones and lacks some. The table records 40,000 to 50,000 clones, 85% to 90% of them present only once. Each and every patient relapsed after autologous stem cell transplantation, and patients got differing brentuximab vedotin exposure. Sequenced material: peripheral blood mononuclear cells (PBMCs), taken before the second cycle of nivolumab. The receptors come from a human donor with classical Hodgkin lymphoma.

The chain combines TRBV5-1 with TRBJ2-1; 8 positions match TRBD2. V lost 4 bases and J lost 6; bases outside the gene matches: 6. Germline V CDR1 and CDR2: SGHRS, YFSETQ. This CDR3 has 14 residues. The CDR3 DNA is TGCGCCAGCAGCCCGGGGGGGACTACCAATGAGCAGTTCTTC. Protein: CASSPGGTTNEQFF.

This chain connects TRBV28 to TRBJ2-1; TRBD1 matches 7 bases. This CDR3 region has 13 residues. The V segment lost 3 bases and the J segment 10 bases; nucleotides outside the gene matches: 6. Per germline, CDR1 MDHEN and CDR2 SYDVKM. CDR3 in amino acids: CASSLRGQYEQFF. DNA of the CDR3: TGTGCCAGCAGTTTGAGGGGACAGTACGAGCAGTTCTTC.

The chain recombines TRBV6-1 with TRBJ2-3; 8 nucleotides agree with TRBD2. V lost 2 bases, J lost 6 bases, and 7 bases stayed unmatched. The CDR3 totals 15 residues. Per the germline V gene, CDR1 is MNHNS and CDR2 is SASEGT. The CDR3 DNA is TGTGCCAGCAGTGAACCGGGGTCGGGAGGGGATACGCAGTATTTT. Encoded protein: CASSEPGSGGDTQYF.

This sequence joins TRBV27 and TRBJ2-1; the match to TRBD2 covers 9 bases. Germline loops: CDR1 MNHEY, CDR2 SMNVEV (reference sequence). The CDR3 covers 15 residues. The V gene end was trimmed by 2 bases and the J gene end by 4 bases; junction bases not matched to a gene: 3. The CDR3 nucleotides are TGTGCCAGCAGTTTAACGACTAGCGGTTACAATGAGCAGTTCTTC. Its translation: CASSLTTSGYNEQFF.

The gene calls are TRBV2 and TRBJ1-4, with a possible D match to TRBD1 (6 bases). The germline V gene has CDR1 SNHLY and CDR2 FYNNEI. CDR3 size: 14 residues. Trimming pared 7 bases from V and 8 bases from J, leaving 17 bases between. The CDR3 bases are TGTGCCAGCACGGCGCAGGGCCAGGGGGAAAAACTGTTTTTT. This encodes CASTAQGQGEKLFF.

The chain recombines TRBV6-5 with TRBJ2-5, with D possibly matching TRBD1 (5 bases). The CDR3 sequence is 13 residues long. CDR1 is MNHEY and CDR2 is SVGAGI in the germline V gene. Trimming removed 5 bases from V and 2 bases from J, with 9 bases in between. In DNA form, the CDR3 reads TGTGCCAGCAGTCGCAGGGTACAAGAGACCCAGTACTTC. This translates into CASSRRVQETQYF.

The chain is built from TRBV7-8 and TRBJ2-7; either TRBD1 or TRBD2 may fit D (5 bases each). V lost 10 bases, J lost 0 bases, and 13 bases lay in between. Germline CDR1 and CDR2: SGHVS and FQNEAQ. The CDR3 spans 13 residues. CDR3 residues: CATRAGSSYEQYF. Here the CDR3 DNA reads TGTGCCACCCGTGCAGGGAGCTCCTACGAGCAGTACTTC. Full variable domain (remainder filled in from reference TRBV7-8 and TRBJ2-7): GAGVSQSPRYKVAKRGQDVALRCDPISGHVSLFWYQQALGQGPEFLTYFQNEAQLDKSGLPSDRFFAERPEGSVSTLKIQRTQQEDSAVYLCATRAGSSYEQYFGPGTRLTVT.

The V gene is TRBV6-5, the J gene TRBJ2-2; D gene ambiguous. V lost 1 base to trimming and J lost 1 base, with 7 bases between them. The CDR3 sequence is 15 residues long. In germline, CDR1 is MNHEY, CDR2 SVGAGI. CDR3 DNA: TGTGCCAGCAGTTACTTACTGGAGAACACCGGGGAGCTGTTTTTT. Residues: CASSYLLENTGELFF.

V is TRBV10-3 and J is TRBJ1-2; 10 bases fit TRBD1. The CDR3 has 17 amino acids. Germline loops: CDR1 ENHRY, CDR2 SYGVKD. J was trimmed by 4 bases and V by 7 bases; bases with no gene match: 15. Written as DNA, the CDR3 is TGTGCCATCACTAGCCCGACGGGACAGGGGCCACTCTATGGCTACACCTTC. The encoded protein is CAITSPTGQGPLYGYTF.

This chain links TRBV29-1 with TRBJ1-1; D is unclear. The CDR3 consists of 11 residues. Trimming shortened V by 8 bases and J by 2 bases, and 9 bases separated the two germline ends. Germline CDR1 and CDR2: SQVTM and ANQGSEA. CDR3 region: CSPTKNTEAFF. In nucleotides, the CDR3 is TGCAGCCCTACAAAAAACACTGAAGCTTTCTTT.

This rearrangement joins TRBV5-4 to TRBJ2-3; D may be TRBD1 or TRBD2 (5 bases each). Germline assignment: CDR1 SGHNT and CDR2 YYREEE (reference sequence). This CDR3 comprises 14 residues. V was shortened by 6 bases and J by 2 bases, with 13 bases between the two germline ends. The CDR3 is CASNPGGVTDTQYF. DNA for the CDR3: TGTGCCAGCAACCCTGGGGGAGTCACAGATACGCAGTATTTT.

The gene calls are TRBV19 and TRBJ2-7, with 8 bases identical to TRBD1. J lost 3 bases, V lost 3 bases, and 4 bases had no gene match. Germline assignment: CDR1 LNHDA and CDR2 SQIVND (reference sequence). CDR3 size: 14 residues. CDR3 sequence reads: CASSMTGAIYEQYF. DNA for the CDR3: TGTGCCAGTAGTATGACAGGGGCTATCTACGAGCAGTACTTC. The full variable domain, completed using reference TRBV19 and TRBJ2-7, is DGGITQSPKYLFRKEGQNVTLSCEQNLNHDAMYWYRQDPGQGLRLIYYSQIVNDFQKGDIAEGYSVSREKKESFPLTVTSAQKNPTAFYLCASSMTGAIYEQYFGPGTRLTVT.

This clone was seen only once. The chain employs TRBV28 and TRBJ1-1, with D hard to call. Deletions cut 4 bases from V and 6 bases from J, with 9 bases between. The V gene's germline CDR1 is MDHEN and CDR2 SYDVKM. The CDR3 extends over 12 amino acids. The CDR3 nucleotides are TGTGCCAGCAGTTCCCTTCCTTCTGAAGCTTTCTTT. Translating it yields CASSSLPSEAFF. Full variable domain (rest looked up from reference TRBV28 and TRBJ1-1): DVKVTQSSRYLVKRTGEKVFLECVQDMDHENMFWYRQDPGLGLRLIYFSYDVKMKEKGDIPEGYSVSREKKERFSLILESASTNQTSMYLCASSSLPSEAFFGQGTRLTVV.

The CDR3 sequence is CASSLGGTGNSYNSPLHF. CDR3 nucleotides: TGTGCCAGCAGTTTAGGGGGGACAGGGAATTCCTATAATTCACCCCTCCACTTT. V gene TRBV27 combines with J gene TRBJ1-6; 9 bases line up with TRBD1. The CDR3 consists of 18 residues. With V trimmed by 2 bases and J by 1 base, 6 bases remained unmatched. Per the germline V gene, CDR1 is MNHEY and CDR2 is SMNVEV (reference sequence).

The V and J genes are TRBV6-5 and TRBJ2-7, with 8 bases aligning to TRBD2. Germline CDR1 MNHEY, CDR2 SVGAGI. V shed 5 bases and J 2 bases; nucleotides not matched to a gene: 5. There are 14 residues in the CDR3. The CDR3 protein is CASSPAGATYEQYF. CDR3 in DNA: TGTGCCAGCAGTCCAGCGGGAGCAACCTACGAGCAGTACTTC.

V and J are TRBV4-3 and TRBJ2-7, with unresolved D. The germline V and J ends were trimmed by 0 bases and 4 bases, with 7 bases remaining between them. In germline, CDR1 is LGHNA, CDR2 YSLEER. The CDR3 runs 13 residues. The CDR3 is CASSQEPSYEQYF. For the CDR3, the DNA is TGCGCCAGCAGCCAAGAGCCCAGTTACGAGCAGTACTTC.

Comment on this clone: At one of its ends the junction is not consistent with the germline gene, which may arise from a read error. The chain has TRBV7-7 and TRBJ2-1, with TRBD1 identical over 7 bases. The germline V gene has CDR1 SSHAT and CDR2 FNYEAQ (reference sequence). The CDR3 extends over 13 amino acids. The CDR3 loop reads CASSPSRDSKQFF. The CDR3 DNA is TGTGCTAGCAGCCCGTCCCGGGACAGCAAGCAGTTCTTC.

The chain joins TRBV11-2 to TRBJ2-2; D gene unclear. The CDR3 loop spans 15 amino acids. V was shortened by 2 bases and J by 5 bases, with 12 bases between the two germline ends. Per germline, CDR1 SGHAT and CDR2 FQNNGV. The DNA for the CDR3 is TGTGCCAGCAGCTTATCCGGCCGCCGTACCGGGGAGCTGTTTTTT. Its protein product is CASSLSGRRTGELFF.

This rearrangement joins TRBV2 to TRBJ1-4; the D is unclear. This CDR3 contains 17 residues. Germline V lookup: CDR1 SNHLY, CDR2 FYNNEI. V lost 3 bases and J 4 bases, leaving 18 bases between the germline ends. The CDR3 coding sequence is TGTGCCAGCAGTGAGCCGACGGGCGGATCAGTTAATGAAAAACTGTTTTTT. This translates into CASSEPTGGSVNEKLFF.

The chain is built from TRBV9 and TRBJ2-1; TRBD2 aligns across 12 bases. Germline V gives CDR1 SGDLS, CDR2 YYNGEE. The CDR3 runs 16 residues. V trimming: 3 bases; J trimming: 5 bases; junction bases outside the gene matches: 6. CDR3 DNA: TGTGCCAGCAGCGACCCCCTAGCGGGGGGGGACAATGAGCAGTTCTTC. Its protein is CASSDPLAGGDNEQFF.